The 4 T cell receptor beta chains given below trace back to one sample, sequenced in a study of T cell repertoires in cytomegalovirus infection. TCRdb reprocessed the reads with MiXCR, giving one entry per CDR3 protein. The sample has about 55,000 distinct CDR3 sequences, 20% to 25% seen once. These receptors have no identified antigens. This sample comprised CD8+ T cells from cultured PBMCs, obtained from culture after CMV antigen stimulation. These receptors were obtained from a human donor in good health (CMV status not recorded). Some clones in this sample may be carry-over from other donors' samples.

This clonotype has more than one count but fewer than ten. The rearrangement links TRBV7-2 to TRBJ2-6, with 7 positions matching TRBD1. CDR3 length: 16 amino acids. Trimming cost V 10 bases and J 1 base; bases outside gene matches: 10. The germline V gene encodes CDR1 SGHTA and CDR2 FQGNSA. In DNA form, the CDR3 reads TGTGCCACCTTAGGGGGCGCTTGGTCTGGGGCCAACGTCCTGACTTTC. Its protein is CATLGGAWSGANVLTF.

This clonotype was counted between two and nine times. The genes are TRBV12-3 or TRBV12-4 and TRBJ2-2; 11 nucleotides line up with TRBD2. The J segment lost 6 bases and the V segment lost 7 bases, leaving 13 bases of the junction unmatched. This CDR3 has 17 amino acids. The CDR3 nucleotides read TGTGCCAGCAATCCGGGACTAGCGGTTTCCTCAGCCGGGGAGCTGTTTTTT. Encoded protein: CASNPGLAVSSAGELFF.

This clonotype came up a few times. The CDR3 nucleotides read TGTGCCAGCAGCCGCCCGGGACTAGCGAGTCACGAGCAGTACTTC. It translates to CASSRPGLASHEQYF. This chain connects TRBV14 to TRBJ2-7; TRBD2 agrees at 10 bases. CDR1 is SGHDN and CDR2 is FVKESK in the germline V gene. The CDR3 length is 15 residues. V trimming: 4 bases; J trimming: 5 bases; junction bases outside the gene matches: 8.

This clonotype showed up many times. The chain couples TRBV7-2 to TRBJ1-1; tentative D call: TRBD1 (5 bases). The CDR3 has 15 amino acids. Trimming took 5 bases from V and 1 from J, leaving 14 bases between them. Germline loops: CDR1 SGHTA, CDR2 FQGNSA. The CDR3 DNA sequence: TGTGCCAGCAGCCCCTCCTGGGGGGGGAACACTGAAGCTTTCTTT. It specifies CASSPSWGGNTEAFF.